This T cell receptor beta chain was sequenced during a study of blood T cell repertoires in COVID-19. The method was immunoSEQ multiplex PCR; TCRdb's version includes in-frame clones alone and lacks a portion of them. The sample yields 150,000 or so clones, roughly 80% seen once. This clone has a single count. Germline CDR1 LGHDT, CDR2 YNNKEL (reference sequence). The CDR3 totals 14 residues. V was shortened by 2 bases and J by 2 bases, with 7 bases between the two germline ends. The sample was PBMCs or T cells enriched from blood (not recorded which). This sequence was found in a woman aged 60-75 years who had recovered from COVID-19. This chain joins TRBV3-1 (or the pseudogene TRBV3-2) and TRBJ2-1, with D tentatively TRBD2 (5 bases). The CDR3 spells CASSQTAAYNEQFF. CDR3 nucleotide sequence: TGTGCCAGCAGCCAAACAGCGGCCTACAATGAGCAGTTCTTC.